The clone carrying this T cell receptor (beta chain) has just one count. This sample was included in a study of Ad26.COV2.S vaccination and SARS-CoV-2 variants. Background on the study: The donor was enrolled in the Ad26.COV2.S arm of the COV1001 trial. The authors gave Ad26.COV2.S intramuscularly, either once or twice 56 days apart.

Clones were read by immunoSEQ multiplex PCR, and TCRdb kept only the in-frame ones, dropping some. The sample holds over 400,000 clones, about 92% seen once. Treatment in this sample: approximately 18 received Ad26.COV2.S at low or high dose, single or two shots; about five received placebo; per-sample allocation not given. The study sampled participants on day 63 after the first vaccine or placebo injection. The receptor was isolated from a person between 18 and 59 years old who received the Ad26.COV2.S COVID-19 vaccine or a placebo. Sequencing was performed on peripheral blood, taken in a trial of Ad26.COV2.S vaccine versus placebo.

The CDR3 DNA reads as TGTGCCAGCAGCTCTACCCGAGGGGGGAGGGGTCAGCCCCAGCATTTT. Its translation is CASSSTRGGRGQPQHF. This chain links TRBV3-1 (or the pseudogene TRBV3-2) with TRBJ1-5; D is perhaps TRBD1 (6 bases). With 5 bases removed from V and 6 bases from J, the gap between germline ends came to 20 bases. The CDR3 runs 16 residues. Looked up from germline, CDR1 is LGHDT and CDR2 is YNNKEL (reference sequence).